This TCR beta chain was found in a study of cytomegalovirus exposure and HLA in healthy donors. General study results and limits: Relative to the approximately 670-donor mean, N-insertions were reportedly fewer in an Asian-associated ancestry cluster in a later analysis. When presence/absence was analysed, sequencing depth was taken to be roughly uniform across donors. Association of a missense DCLRE1C variant with TCR beta V- and J-gene trimming was reported in a later analysis. Previous analysis showed most TCR beta V segments were productive about 87% or about 30% of the time.

Per the germline V gene, CDR1 is GTSNPN and CDR2 is SVGIG (reference sequence). The CDR3 consists of 14 residues. The V segment lost 1 base and the J segment 7 bases; nucleotides outside the gene matches: 7. Details on this clone: Its target is unknown.

PCR involved 60 Vbeta and 13 Jbeta primers. Profiled with immunoSEQ multiplex PCR; TCRdb holds only in-frame clones, not every one. The sample carries around 100,000 clones, less than 75% recorded once. The chain has TRBV30 and TRBJ2-1; 7 nucleotides match TRBD1. This receptor was identified in a man aged 40-49 years in good health and CMV-seropositive. Source material: PBMCs. As DNA, the CDR3 is TGTGCCTGGAGTGCCCCAGGGGGAAGAAATGAGCAGTTCTTC. Its translation: CAWSAPGGRNEQFF.